One and the same sample provided the 20 T cell receptor beta chains below, sequenced in a study of OX40 agonist ivuxolimab in advanced cancers. Libraries were built with the immunoSEQ multiplex PCR assay. This is the immuneACCESS table as TCRdb keeps it, with only in-frame sequences that have V and J called. A part of the clones is gone; compared with another copy, unresolved V genes explain less than half, and the rest is unexplained. The sample table records around 50,000 clones; 83% of these occur just once. The ten top clones hold over 3% of the sample. The sequencing used CD4+ or CD8+ T cells sorted from blood, collected in a trial of the OX40 agonist ivuxolimab. The origin of the receptors is an adult with an advanced solid tumor such as melanoma, head and neck, liver or kidney cancer.

V gene TRBV2 combines with J gene TRBJ2-7; D assignment may be TRBD1 or TRBD2 (5 bases each). From germline, CDR1 is SNHLY and CDR2 FYNNEI. The V end was cut by 8 bases, the J end by 1 base, with 27 bases between. The CDR3 is 18 residues long. The CDR3: CASGDGLMGPQGSYEQYF. For the CDR3, the DNA is TGTGCCAGCGGGGATGGACTTATGGGTCCTCAGGGATCCTACGAGCAGTACTTC.

The gene calls are TRBV2 and TRBJ1-6; maybe TRBD1 (6 bases). This CDR3 region has 15 residues. The germline V and J ends were trimmed by 4 bases and 7 bases, with 14 bases remaining between them. Germline V CDR1 and CDR2: SNHLY, FYNNEI. Here the CDR3 reads CASSGTDSGNSPLHF. The CDR3 DNA reads TGTGCCAGCAGTGGGACAGATTCAGGGAATTCACCCCTCCACTTT.

This clone was seen more than once but under ten times. This chain joins TRBV11-2 and TRBJ2-1; 7 positions agree with TRBD1. The germline V gene has CDR1 SGHAT and CDR2 FQNNGV. The trim removed 7 bases at V and 9 bases at J, leaving 12 bases unmatched. This CDR3 spans 14 amino acids. DNA of the CDR3: TGTGCCAGCACCCAAAAAAACACAGGGGTTGAGCAGTTCTTC. Its protein is CASTQKNTGVEQFF. Full variable domain (rest looked up from reference TRBV11-2 and TRBJ2-1): EAGVAQSPRYKIIEKRQSVAFWCNPISGHATLYWYQQILGQGPKLLIQFQNNGVVDDSQLPKDRFSAERLKGVDSTLKIQPAKLEDSAVYLCASTQKNTGVEQFFGPGTRLTVL.

The chain joins TRBV6-5 to TRBJ1-2; the match to TRBD1 covers 7 bases. Trimming cost V 7 bases and J 7 bases; bases outside gene matches: 6. Germline V gene lookup returns CDR1 MNHEY and CDR2 SVGAGI. CDR3 length: 12 residues. The CDR3 loop reads CASTLTGSGYTF. CDR3 nucleotide sequence: TGTGCCAGCACCCTGACAGGGAGTGGCTACACCTTC.

This sequence joins TRBV7-9 and TRBJ2-5; 7 positions match TRBD2. The V gene end was trimmed by 3 bases and the J gene end by 5 bases; junction bases not matched to a gene: 12. The CDR3 has 16 amino acids. Germline V lookup: CDR1 SEHNR, CDR2 FQNEAQ (reference sequence). CDR3 nucleotide sequence: TGTGCCAGCAGCTTTTCTACGACTAGCCAGAGGGAGACCCAGTACTTC. Protein: CASSFSTTSQRETQYF.

V and J are TRBV28 and TRBJ2-3; 8 nucleotides match TRBD2. J gave up 6 bases and V 4 bases, and 9 bases lay outside the gene matches. Per germline, CDR1 MDHEN and CDR2 SYDVKM. This CDR3 has 15 residues. CDR3 coding DNA: TGTGCCAGCAGTTCCCAAAGCGGGAGTGGGGATACGCAGTATTTT. It yields the protein CASSSQSGSGDTQYF.

The chain combines TRBV6-5 with TRBJ2-3; D may be TRBD1 (5 bases). This CDR3 comprises 14 residues. The V and J ends lost 5 bases and 7 bases respectively, with 16 bases between them. CDR1 MNHEY and CDR2 SVGAGI come from the germline V gene. In nucleotides, the CDR3 is TGTGCCAGCAGTCCCGCACTCCCAGGGAATACGCAGTATTTT. Protein sequence: CASSPALPGNTQYF.

This clone is a singleton in its sample. The CDR3 DNA sequence: TGTGCCAGCAGTTTAGGACGGAGTCCCTACGAGCAGTACTTC. Protein sequence: CASSLGRSPYEQYF. This sequence joins TRBV27 and TRBJ2-7; D unresolved. Germline V gene sequence: CDR1 MNHEY, CDR2 SMNVEV (reference sequence). Trimming pared 2 bases from V and 2 bases from J, leaving 10 bases between. CDR3 length: 14 residues.

The rearrangement joins TRBV18 to TRBJ2-1; 14 nucleotides align to TRBD2. CDR1 and CDR2 (germline): KGHSH, LQKENI. The CDR3 runs to 19 residues. Trimming at V came to 3 bases and at J to 1 base, leaving 8 bases not matched to a gene. The CDR3 is CASSPAGLAGGGSYNEQFF. In DNA, the CDR3 is TGTGCCAGCTCACCCGCCGGACTAGCGGGAGGAGGGTCCTACAATGAGCAGTTCTTC.

This clone was picked up a small number of times. The chain links TRBV5-6 to TRBJ1-2; 8 bases are shared with TRBD1. The CDR3 has 14 amino acids. Unmatched junction bases numbered 4, after V lost 0 bases and J lost 6 bases. Germline V CDR1 and CDR2: SGHDT, YYEEEE. DNA of the CDR3: TGTGCCAGCAGCTTGGCCGGACAGGGAGATGGCTACACCTTC. Protein: CASSLAGQGDGYTF.

CDR3 amino acids: CASSLGTLRETQYF. CDR3 coding DNA: TGTGCCAGCAGCTTAGGGACACTTCGGGAGACCCAGTACTTC. This chain uses TRBV7-9 with TRBJ2-5; TRBD1 might be the D (5 bases). The CDR3 consists of 14 residues. Germline-derived CDR1 and CDR2 are SEHNR and FQNEAQ (reference sequence). V lost 1 base and J lost 5, with 11 bases in between.

The V gene is TRBV30, the J gene TRBJ1-4; the D gene is possibly TRBD1 (5 bases). From germline, CDR1 is GTSNPN and CDR2 SVGIG (reference sequence). The CDR3 runs 13 residues. With 5 bases removed from V and 7 bases from J, the gap between germline ends came to 14 bases. CDR3 amino acids: CAWVGRGGEKLFF. DNA for the CDR3: TGTGCCTGGGTCGGTAGGGGAGGTGAAAAACTGTTTTTT.

The chain links TRBV19 to TRBJ2-3; D is undetermined. Trimming removed 1 base from V and 9 bases from J, with 11 bases in between. Germline V gene lookup returns CDR1 LNHDA and CDR2 SQIVND (reference sequence). The CDR3 contains 13 residues. The CDR3 sequence is CASSIGDGKTQYF. For the CDR3, the DNA is TGTGCCAGTAGTATAGGAGACGGAAAAACGCAGTATTTT.

The table lists this clone with a few counts. The gene calls are TRBV18 and TRBJ1-5; D possibly corresponds to TRBD1 (5 bases). V was pared by 5 bases and J by 8 bases, with 16 bases between. The CDR3 sequence is 14 residues long. The germline gives CDR1 KGHSH, CDR2 LQKENI. CDR3 residues: CASSSTSVQEPQHF. The CDR3 DNA reads as TGTGCCAGCTCATCAACTTCCGTACAGGAGCCCCAGCATTTT.

This clone was observed a few times. CDR3 in amino acids: CASSLAGVGEQFF. The CDR3 bases are TGTGCCAGCAGCTTAGCCGGGGTGGGTGAGCAGTTCTTC. The gene calls are TRBV7-8 and TRBJ2-1, with a possible D match to TRBD2 (5 bases). Trimming pared 0 bases from V and 9 bases from J, leaving 9 bases between. Germline assignment: CDR1 SGHVS and CDR2 FQNEAQ. This CDR3 spans 13 amino acids.

The chain joins TRBV19 to TRBJ2-1; 9 bases agree with TRBD2. The CDR3 is 18 amino acids. Per germline, CDR1 LNHDA and CDR2 SQIVND (reference sequence). V dropped 0 bases and J dropped 2; count of bases not matched to a gene: 8. The CDR3 loop reads CASSIEPISGSPYNEQFF. CDR3 coding DNA: TGTGCCAGTAGTATAGAACCGATTAGCGGGAGCCCCTACAATGAGCAGTTCTTC.

This clone was counted once. The chain is built from TRBV19 and TRBJ2-1; D uncertain. Germline values: CDR1 LNHDA, CDR2 SQIVND (reference sequence). The CDR3 has 15 amino acids. Trimming shortened V by 0 bases and J by 3 bases, and 9 bases separated the two germline ends. CDR3 loop: CASSIELQVYNEQFF. In DNA, the CDR3 is TGTGCCAGTAGTATAGAACTGCAGGTCTACAATGAGCAGTTCTTC.

Points on this clone: A read error may produce the germline difference seen at one junction end. This chain links TRBV5-1 with TRBJ1-2, with TRBD1 matching over 8 bases. The CDR3 totals 16 residues. The germline gives CDR1 SGHRS, CDR2 YFSETQ. The chain's CDR3 is CASSKGSGTGNDGYTF. CDR3 coding DNA: TGCGCCAGCAGCAAGGGATCCGGGACAGGTAACGATGGCTACACCTTC.

At least ten counts were recorded for this clone. The rearrangement uses TRBV2 and TRBJ2-7; D possibly corresponds to TRBD2 (6 bases). Germline CDR1 is SNHLY and CDR2 is FYNNEI. V was clipped by 4 bases and J by 2 bases, with 9 bases between them. The CDR3 loop spans 13 amino acids. The CDR3 region is CASSGGGTYEQYF. In DNA form, the CDR3 reads TGTGCCAGCAGTGGTGGGGGGACCTACGAGCAGTACTTC.

The CDR3 region has the DNA TGTGCCAGCACCGGCCGGGGATGTCAGCCCCAGCATTTT. Amino acids: CASTGRGCQPQHF. The chain has TRBV21-1 and TRBJ1-5. TRBV21-1 constitutes a pseudogene. CDR3 length: 13 residues.